This entry is about one TCR beta chain. Antigen unknown. This specimen includes other DNA sequences encoding the same CDR3. Repertoires were generated with immunoSEQ multiplex PCR, while TCRdb's copy carries only in-frame clones and drops some. In the table there are some 80,000 clones, around 91% of which are singletons. This specimen belongs to a study of OX40 agonist ivuxolimab in advanced cancers. Study observations and caveats: Clonal expansion among partial responders at 0.1-3.0 mg/kg ranked near the lowest.

Drawing of blood for sampling happened at baseline, at cycle 4 day 1, and at cycle 7 day 1. This CDR3 has 15 residues. Germline V CDR1 and CDR2: MNHNS, SASEGT. V was clipped by 3 bases and J by 0 bases, with 11 bases between them. The sample here was CD4+ or CD8+ T cells sorted from blood, taken in a trial of the OX40 agonist ivuxolimab. The sequence was collected from an adult with an advanced solid tumor such as melanoma, head and neck, liver or kidney cancer. The gene calls are TRBV6-1 and TRBJ1-1; perhaps TRBD1 as D (5 bases). The CDR3 reads CASSDQGFMNTEAFF. CDR3 bases: TGTGCCAGCAGTGATCAGGGATTTATGAACACTGAAGCTTTCTTT.